The present T cell receptor (beta chain) was sequenced within a study of beta chain features in type 1 diabetes. About the research overall: Across all samples, some 110 million sorted cells were examined.

In the case of this clone: What it binds is not known.

Reverse transcription of all isolated RNA meant that expressed TCRB transcripts were sequenced. Generated by immunoSEQ multiplex PCR, the TCRdb table keeps only in-frame clones and is missing some. This sample has hundreds of thousands of clones, with roughly an eighth found just once. Study results and limitations: In these data, an HLA type influence on TCRB rearrangement remained unresolved.

The CDR3 is 16 residues long. Trimming removed 5 bases at V and 0 bases at J, with 13 bases between. CDR1 is SGHTA, CDR2 FQGTGA, per germline. Sequencing was carried out using naive CD4+ T cells from blood. The J gene is TRBJ2-2, the V gene TRBV7-3, with D possibly TRBD2 on 6 matching bases. The TCR comes from a young man in good health. The CDR3 is CASSQRAGPNTGELFF. The DNA of the CDR3 is TGTGCCAGCAGCCAGCGGGCGGGACCGAACACCGGGGAGCTGTTTTTT.